The 12 T cell receptor beta chains in this list originate from one sample, sequenced in a study of long-term antiretroviral therapy in people with HIV (dated by TCRdb to between 2021 and 2024). The immunoSEQ hsTCRB v3.0 assay was used at survey level resolution to sequence the TRB variable region. TCRdb carries this immuneACCESS record with in-frame sequences only. Its versions omit some clonotypes, under half of them owing to an unresolved V gene in the studies checked, with the rest unexplained. The sample table shows approximately 39,000 clones, and around 85% are seen once. The ten largest clonotypes hold about 5.2% of the sample. This specimen consisted of unsorted PBMCs, obtained 1.5 years after starting antiretroviral therapy. The origin of the receptors is a young man with HIV.

J is TRBJ2-7 and V is TRBV18, with 7 bases identical to TRBD2. CDR1 and CDR2 from the germline V gene are KGHSH and LQKENI. The CDR3 is 16 residues long. The J segment lost 6 bases and the V segment lost 3 bases, leaving 14 bases of the junction unmatched. In nucleotides, the CDR3 is TGTGCCAGCTCACCGACCCGCACCAATGGCGGGGGCGAGCAGTACTTC. Translating gives CASSPTRTNGGGEQYF.

V and J are TRBV28 and TRBJ1-2, with 10 bases lining up with TRBD1. CDR1 is MDHEN, CDR2 SYDVKM, per germline. V lost 5 bases to trimming and J lost 0 bases; unmatched junction nucleotides: 3. The CDR3 consists of 15 residues. CDR3 coding DNA: TGTGCCAGCAGTCCCGGGACAGGGGCTAACTATGGCTACACCTTC. Translated: CASSPGTGANYGYTF.

This clone has more than one count but fewer than ten. The J gene is TRBJ2-7, the V gene TRBV6-1, with 9 bases that match TRBD1. The J segment lost 2 bases and the V segment lost 7 bases, leaving 9 bases of the junction unmatched. The CDR3 sequence is 15 residues long. Looked up from germline, CDR1 is MNHNS and CDR2 is SASEGT. The chain's CDR3 is CASKDRTGETYEQYF. DNA of the CDR3: TGTGCCAGCAAAGACCGGACAGGGGAAACCTACGAGCAGTACTTC.

This chain uses TRBV29-1 with TRBJ2-1; TRBD2 agrees at 9 bases. The CDR3 extends over 16 amino acids. Germline trimming cut 6 bases from V and 1 base from J; bases unmatched to any gene: 10. Germline V gives CDR1 SQVTM, CDR2 ANQGSEA. The CDR3 region is CSVGVSGSTSYNEQFF. CDR3 DNA sequence: TGCAGCGTGGGGGTTAGCGGGAGTACGTCCTACAATGAGCAGTTCTTC.

The chain is built from TRBV18 and TRBJ2-5; D call uncertain. V was cut by 1 base and J by 2 bases, with 5 bases left in between. Germline CDR1 is KGHSH and CDR2 is LQKENI. This CDR3 comprises 13 residues. Written as DNA, the CDR3 is TGTGCCAGCTCACCACATTTACAAGAGACCCAGTACTTC. Protein product: CASSPHLQETQYF.

V usage is TRBV18 and J usage is TRBJ1-1, with D perhaps matching TRBD1 (5 bases). Germline CDR1 reads KGHSH; CDR2 reads LQKENI. CDR3 size: 14 residues. Trimming shortened V by 8 bases and J by 2 bases, and 15 bases separated the two germline ends. The CDR3 bases are TGTGCCAGCGGCCCAACAGGCTTTAACACTGAAGCTTTCTTT. Translation gives CASGPTGFNTEAFF.

This chain uses TRBV5-6 with TRBJ2-3; 12 nucleotides agree with TRBD2. Germline V gene lookup returns CDR1 SGHDT and CDR2 YYEEEE. Trimming cost V 5 bases and J 5 bases; bases outside gene matches: 6. The CDR3 sequence is 15 residues long. CDR3 residues: CASSSTGLAGDTQYF. The CDR3 DNA reads TGTGCCAGCAGTTCGACGGGACTAGCGGGAGATACGCAGTATTTT.

The chain's CDR3 is CASRLTGVNTEAFF. The CDR3 DNA follows: TGTGCCAGCAGGTTGACAGGAGTGAACACTGAAGCTTTCTTT. This sequence joins TRBV28 and TRBJ1-1, with D possibly matching TRBD1 (6 bases). Between the trimmed V and J ends, which lost 6 bases and 0 bases, there was a span of 11 bases. From germline, CDR1 is MDHEN and CDR2 SYDVKM. This CDR3 has 14 residues.

V gene TRBV11-1 combines with J gene TRBJ2-7, with 8 bases fitting TRBD2. Per the germline V gene, CDR1 is SGHAT and CDR2 is FQDESV (reference sequence). The CDR3 has 14 amino acids. The trim removed 4 bases at V and 4 bases at J, leaving 6 bases unmatched. The CDR3 coding sequence is TGTGCCAGCAGCTACGGTAGCGGGACATACGAGCAGTACTTC. Translating it yields CASSYGSGTYEQYF.

The chain links TRBV9 to TRBJ2-7; 8 bases agree with TRBD1. There are 14 residues in the CDR3. J gave up 5 bases and V 3 bases, and 7 bases lay outside the gene matches. Germline CDR1 SGDLS, CDR2 YYNGEE. The CDR3 nucleotides read TGTGCCAGCAGCGCTGCCCGACAGGGGCACGAGCAGTACTTC. As protein: CASSAARQGHEQYF.

The chain carries TRBV11-2 and TRBJ2-2; 9 nucleotides line up with TRBD1. The J segment lost 6 bases and the V segment lost 0 bases, leaving 2 bases of the junction unmatched. Germline lookup yields CDR1 SGHAT and CDR2 FQNNGV. This CDR3 spans 15 amino acids. The CDR3 bases are TGTGCCAGCAGCTTAGATGGGACAGGGTCCGGGGAGCTGTTTTTT. Amino acids: CASSLDGTGSGELFF.

This chain uses TRBV4-2 with TRBJ2-6; D is uncertain. The germline V gene encodes CDR1 LGHNA and CDR2 YNFKEQ. The length of the CDR3 is 17 residues. The V gene lost 4 bases and the J gene lost 0 bases, with 13 bases spanning the gap. The CDR3 DNA sequence: TGTGCCAGCAGCCCAATAACCGGCAACTCTGGGGCCAACGTCCTGACTTTC. It encodes CASSPITGNSGANVLTF.